One and the same sample provided the 26 T cell receptor beta chains below, sequenced in a study of cytomegalovirus exposure and HLA in healthy donors. PCR was performed using 60 Vbeta and 13 Jbeta primers. Produced via immunoSEQ multiplex PCR; TCRdb's table is partial and in-frame only. The sample comprises 110,000 to 150,000 clones, about four fifths of which are singletons, and more than 3.5% rests with the top ten. Sample: PBMCs. The receptors derive from a woman between 40 and 55 years old in good health and CMV-seropositive.

DNA of the CDR3: TGTGCCAGTAGCCAGGGGTTGAGCTCCTACGAGCAGTACTTC. Translated, it gives CASSQGLSSYEQYF. The V gene is TRBV19, the J gene TRBJ2-7, with D perhaps matching TRBD1 (6 bases). This CDR3 spans 14 amino acids. Germline CDR1 LNHDA, CDR2 SQIVND (reference sequence). V gave up 6 bases and J gave up 0 bases, with 12 bases separating them.

The chain combines TRBV6-1 with TRBJ1-2, with 9 bases lining up with TRBD1. Per germline, CDR1 MNHNS and CDR2 SASEGT. Unmatched junction bases numbered 10, after V lost 6 bases and J lost 8 bases. The CDR3 consists of 14 residues. In DNA form, the CDR3 reads TGTGCCAGCAGCCACGGACAGGGGCCAAGAGGCTACACCTTC. It encodes CASSHGQGPRGYTF.

The genes are TRBV27 and TRBJ1-1; the D is unclear. Germline V gene data show CDR1 as MNHEY and CDR2 as SMNVEV (reference sequence). The CDR3 has 14 amino acids. Trimming left V 6 bases short and J 3 bases short, with 14 bases between. The CDR3 is CASSPGWVDTEAFF. The DNA of the CDR3 is TGTGCCAGCAGCCCGGGATGGGTGGACACTGAAGCTTTCTTT.

Only one count was recorded for this clone. The chain is built from TRBV27 and TRBJ1-2; D is possibly TRBD1 (5 bases). Trimming left V 3 bases short and J 3 bases short, with 11 bases between. Germline V gene sequence: CDR1 MNHEY, CDR2 SMNVEV (reference sequence). The CDR3 contains 14 residues. CDR3 residues: CASSLGLGDYGYTF. The CDR3 DNA reads TGTGCCAGCAGTTTGGGACTAGGGGACTATGGCTACACCTTC.

This chain joins TRBV5-1 and TRBJ2-7; TRBD1 aligns across 9 bases. With 3 bases clipped from V and 2 bases from J, the junction kept 3 bases outside the gene matches. CDR1 and CDR2 (germline): SGHRS, YFSETQ. This CDR3 is 14 amino acids long. The CDR3, as DNA: TGCGCCAGCAGCTATGGGACAGGGACCTACGAGCAGTACTTC. Its protein is CASSYGTGTYEQYF.

The V call is TRBV5-5, the J call TRBJ2-3; perhaps TRBD1 as D (6 bases). Germline CDR1 reads SGHKS; CDR2 reads YYEKEE (reference sequence). V was pared by 4 bases and J by 3 bases, with 9 bases between. This CDR3 region has 13 residues. CDR3 protein: CASSSQGTDTQYF. CDR3 DNA: TGTGCCAGCAGCAGCCAGGGGACAGATACGCAGTATTTT.

The table lists this clone with a count of one. The gene calls are TRBV7-8 and TRBJ2-1; D uncertain. This CDR3 comprises 16 residues. The V end was cut by 1 base, the J end by 5 bases, with 15 bases between. Germline V lookup: CDR1 SGHVS, CDR2 FQNEAQ. This CDR3 reads CASSLDSRSIHNEQFF. The CDR3, as DNA: TGTGCCAGCAGCTTAGATTCGAGGTCCATACACAATGAGCAGTTCTTC.

The chain combines TRBV19 with TRBJ1-1; 10 positions match TRBD1. CDR1 LNHDA and CDR2 SQIVND come from the germline V gene (reference sequence). The V and J ends lost 7 bases and 6 bases, in that order; junction bases with no gene match: 5. The length of the CDR3 is 13 residues. CDR3 bases: TGTGCCAGTAATCGGGACAGGGGACCTGAAGCTTTCTTT. This translates into CASNRDRGPEAFF.

The CDR3 DNA follows: TGCGCCAGCAGCTCGGAAGAGACCCAGTACTTC. Translation gives CASSSEETQYF. The gene calls are TRBV10-1 and TRBJ2-5; D remains ambiguous. Germline-derived CDR1 and CDR2 are WNHNN and SYGVQD (reference sequence). Trimming removed 6 bases from V and 3 bases from J, with 5 bases in between. The CDR3 length is 11 residues.

This chain links TRBV6-1 with TRBJ1-4, with TRBD1 as a possible D gene (5 bases). V lost 4 bases, J lost 0 bases, and 21 bases lay in between. Germline lookup yields CDR1 MNHNS and CDR2 SASEGT. The CDR3 covers 19 residues. CDR3 sequence reads: CASSGLRQGRRATNEKLFF. CDR3 nucleotide sequence: TGTGCCAGCAGTGGCCTACGGCAGGGCCGTAGGGCAACTAATGAAAAACTGTTTTTT.

This chain connects TRBV2 to TRBJ1-4; D gene uncertain. Between the trimmed V and J ends, which lost 7 bases and 8 bases, there was a span of 8 bases. Germline V gives CDR1 SNHLY, CDR2 FYNNEI. This CDR3 region has 11 residues. In DNA form, the CDR3 reads TGTGCCAGCAAAGGAGAAGAAAAACTGTTTTTT. Translated, it gives CASKGEEKLFF.

The V and J genes are TRBV15 and TRBJ1-2; D may be TRBD1 (6 bases). The germline gives CDR1 LNHNV, CDR2 YYDKDF (reference sequence). Trimming removed 1 base at V and 2 bases at J, with 8 bases between. The CDR3 length is 14 residues. CDR3 sequence reads: CATSRGTGNYGYTF. In nucleotides, the CDR3 is TGTGCCACCAGCAGAGGTACAGGGAACTATGGCTACACCTTC.

This clone was observed a handful of times. The rearrangement links TRBV2 to TRBJ2-3, with unresolved D. Between the trimmed V and J ends, which lost 4 bases and 6 bases, there was a span of 5 bases. The CDR3 has 11 residues. The germline CDR1 and CDR2 sequences are SNHLY and FYNNEI. This chain's CDR3 is CASSGPDTQYF. CDR3 in DNA: TGTGCCAGCAGTGGGCCGGATACGCAGTATTTT.

The chain couples TRBV10-3 to TRBJ2-2; 7 bases fit TRBD2. The germline CDR1 and CDR2 sequences are ENHRY and SYGVKD. The CDR3 runs 15 residues. The V segment lost 6 bases and the J segment 3 bases; nucleotides outside the gene matches: 7. CDR3 loop: CAIRGTNLHTGELFF. CDR3 DNA: TGTGCCATCAGGGGGACTAACCTCCACACCGGGGAGCTGTTTTTT.

The V call is TRBV5-5, the J call TRBJ2-1, with 14 bases matching TRBD2. J was trimmed by 9 bases and V by 4 bases; bases with no gene match: 3. Per the germline V gene, CDR1 is SGHKS and CDR2 is YYEKEE (reference sequence). This CDR3 spans 14 amino acids. The CDR3, as DNA: TGTGCCAGCAGCGCGGGACTAGCGGGAGCTGAGCAGTTCTTC. This gives the protein CASSAGLAGAEQFF.

V gene TRBV28 combines with J gene TRBJ1-5; 8 bases match TRBD1. With 3 bases clipped from V and 4 bases from J, the junction kept 5 bases outside the gene matches. This CDR3 spans 15 amino acids. Germline values: CDR1 MDHEN, CDR2 SYDVKM. For the CDR3, the DNA is TGTGCCAGCAGTTTTGGACAGGGTGAGAATCAGCCCCAGCATTTT. Translation gives CASSFGQGENQPQHF.

This chain connects TRBV18 to TRBJ2-1, with 7 bases that match TRBD2. V was clipped by 1 base and J by 5 bases; unmatched bases: 8. Per the germline V gene, CDR1 is KGHSH and CDR2 is LQKENI. The CDR3 spans 16 residues. CDR3 nucleotide sequence: TGTGCCAGCTCACCACGAAGCCCAGCGGGGAACAATGAGCAGTTCTTC. This encodes CASSPRSPAGNNEQFF.

The chain has TRBV18 and TRBJ1-4; 8 nucleotides align to TRBD1. Looked up from germline, CDR1 is KGHSH and CDR2 is LQKENI. CDR3 length: 14 residues. The V and J ends lost 7 bases and 2 bases, in that order; junction bases with no gene match: 3. CDR3 protein: CASFDRGTNEKLFF. DNA of the CDR3: TGTGCCAGCTTCGACAGGGGCACTAATGAAAAACTGTTTTTT.

Only a few counts were recorded for this clone. This chain connects TRBV5-6 to TRBJ1-1; possibly TRBD1 for D (6 bases). V was clipped by 3 bases and J by 7 bases, with 13 bases between them. Germline V gene lookup returns CDR1 SGHDT and CDR2 YYEEEE. This CDR3 comprises 13 residues. Written as DNA, the CDR3 is TGTGCCAGCAGCTCTCCTCCGGACAGTGAAGCTTTCTTT. It encodes CASSSPPDSEAFF.

In this sample, this clone turned up a few times. This chain joins TRBV7-3 and TRBJ2-3; 9 nucleotides agree with TRBD2. This CDR3 region has 16 residues. The germline V gene encodes CDR1 SGHTA and CDR2 FQGTGA. Unmatched junction bases numbered 5, after V lost 4 bases and J lost 0 bases. CDR3 protein: CASSSNSGRSTDTQYF. The CDR3 bases are TGTGCCAGCAGCTCAAATAGCGGGAGAAGCACAGATACGCAGTATTTT.

The chain carries TRBV18 and TRBJ1-2; weak D call: TRBD1 (6 bases). The length of the CDR3 is 15 residues. CDR1 is KGHSH, CDR2 LQKENI, per germline. Deletions cut 3 bases from V and 5 bases from J, with 16 bases between. Here the CDR3 DNA reads TGTGCCAGCTCACCGAGGCAGGGACAACTTTATGGCTACACCTTC. Translating gives CASSPRQGQLYGYTF.

V gene TRBV5-1 combines with J gene TRBJ1-4; TRBD1 is a possible D gene (6 bases). V lost 9 bases and J 3 bases, leaving 15 bases between the germline ends. The CDR3 runs to 14 residues. In germline, CDR1 is SGHRS, CDR2 YFSETQ. The CDR3 loop reads CATRQDSANEKLFF. The CDR3 DNA follows: TGCGCCACCCGACAGGACTCAGCTAATGAAAAACTGTTTTTT.

The V and J genes are TRBV9 and TRBJ2-1, with D tentatively TRBD2 (6 bases). V was clipped by 3 bases and J by 8 bases, with 21 bases between them. The germline CDR1 and CDR2 sequences are SGDLS and YYNGEE. The CDR3 runs 16 residues. CDR3 bases: TGTGCCAGCAGCGCCCGACTAGAGGCGGGGTGGGATGAGCAGTTCTTC. As protein: CASSARLEAGWDEQFF.

The gene calls are TRBV12-5 and TRBJ2-3; 11 nucleotides agree with TRBD2. V shed 5 bases, J shed 5 bases, and the junction held 0 bases outside the gene matches. This CDR3 is 13 amino acids long. CDR1 is LGHNT and CDR2 is FRNRAP in the germline V gene. The CDR3, as DNA: TGTGCTAGTGGTCTAGCGGGAGGAGATACGCAGTATTTT. It specifies CASGLAGGDTQYF. The variable domain in full, with the rest retrieved from reference TRBV12-5 and TRBJ2-3, is DARVTQTPRHKVTEMGQEVTMRCQPILGHNTVFWYRQTMMQGLELLAYFRNRAPLDDSGMPKDRFSAEMPDATLATLKIQPSEPRDSAVYFCASGLAGGDTQYFGPGTRLTVL.

The V gene is TRBV6-5, the J gene TRBJ2-1, with a weak D call TRBD1 (6 bases). The ends were cut back, 4 bases at V and 6 bases at J, with 16 bases in the middle. Germline V lookup: CDR1 MNHEY, CDR2 SVGAGI. CDR3 length: 15 amino acids. CDR3: CASSSWGRKGNEQFF. The CDR3 nucleotides are TGTGCCAGCAGTTCGTGGGGGCGGAAAGGCAATGAGCAGTTCTTC.

The V call is TRBV5-4, the J call TRBJ2-3; 9 bases match TRBD2. The CDR3 has 16 amino acids. J was trimmed by 4 bases and V by 0 bases; bases with no gene match: 6. CDR1 SGHNT and CDR2 YYREEE come from the germline V gene (reference sequence). The CDR3 DNA follows: TGTGCCAGCAGCTTGGGTGGCGGGGGGGCTGCAGATACGCAGTATTTT. Its protein product is CASSLGGGGAADTQYF. Variable domain in full (rest from reference TRBV5-4 and TRBJ2-3): ETGVTQSPTHLIKTRGQQVTLRCSSQSGHNTVSWYQQALGQGPQFIFQYYREEENGRGNFPPRFSGLQFPNYSSELNVNALELDDSALYLCASSLGGGGAADTQYFGPGTRLTVL.